This paragraph covers one T cell receptor (beta chain) sequence. This specimen belongs to a study of blood T cell repertoires in COVID-19. The wider study: Sites in the United States, Italy and Spain provided acute and convalescent COVID-19 samples. The cDNA or gDNA used as material had been derived from T cells, B-cell-depleted T cells, or PBMCs.

V trimming: 6 bases; J trimming: 6 bases; junction bases outside the gene matches: 8. CDR3 length: 14 amino acids. CDR1 is SNHLY, CDR2 FYNNEI, per germline. TCRdb keeps only in-frame clones here, not all; method: immunoSEQ multiplex PCR. The sample includes about 310,000 clones, over 75% of them seen just once. Source material: peripheral blood. The source is a woman aged 45 to 65 who had recovered from COVID-19. The chain recombines TRBV2 with TRBJ1-1, with 9 bases that match TRBD1. DNA of the CDR3: TGTGCCAGCAGATCCGGGACAGGGACCCCTGAAGCTTTCTTT. It codes for CASRSGTGTPEAFF.